Here is one TCR beta chain with its context. Original handling: Amplified reference gene primers provided the basis for estimating nucleated cell counts. Sequencing used immunoSEQ multiplex PCR; TCRdb keeps in-frame clones, though not all of them. D and trimming were read from the DNA, whereas the V and J calls and clone size are those reported in that table. The data hold some 190,000 clones, with roughly nine tenths observed a single time. Trimming shortened V by 6 bases and J by 6 bases, and 11 bases separated the two germline ends. Looked up from germline, CDR1 is SNHLY and CDR2 is FYNNEI. CDR3 length equals 12 residues. This specimen comes from a study of blood T cell repertoires in COVID-19. Study information: COVID-19 samples collected from the United States, Italy and Spain covered acute and convalescent phases. In each case, the material was cDNA or gDNA derived from T cells, B-cell-depleted T cells, or PBMCs.

This TCR was recovered from a man younger than 45 with acute or convalescent COVID-19. The sample consisted of peripheral blood. The V and J genes are TRBV2 and TRBJ1-1, with D hard to call. The CDR3 here is CASSGRRPEAFF. CDR3 sequence (DNA): TGTGCCAGCAGCGGGAGACGACCTGAAGCTTTCTTT.